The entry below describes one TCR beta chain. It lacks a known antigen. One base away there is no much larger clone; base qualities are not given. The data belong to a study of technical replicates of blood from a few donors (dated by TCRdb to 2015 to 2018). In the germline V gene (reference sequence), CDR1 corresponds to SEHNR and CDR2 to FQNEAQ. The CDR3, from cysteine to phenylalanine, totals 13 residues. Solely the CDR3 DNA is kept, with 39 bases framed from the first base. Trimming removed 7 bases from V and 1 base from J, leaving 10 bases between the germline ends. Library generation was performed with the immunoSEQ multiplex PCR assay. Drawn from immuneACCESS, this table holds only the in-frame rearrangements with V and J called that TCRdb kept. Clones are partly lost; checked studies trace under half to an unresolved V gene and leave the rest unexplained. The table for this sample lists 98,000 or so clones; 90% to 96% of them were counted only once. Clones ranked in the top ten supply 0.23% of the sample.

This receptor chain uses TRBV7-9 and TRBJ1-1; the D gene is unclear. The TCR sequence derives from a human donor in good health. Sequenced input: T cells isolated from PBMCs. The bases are TGTGCCAGCATTAACCCGGGGAACACTGAAGCTTTCTTT. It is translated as CASINPGNTEAFF.